This TCR beta chain came from a study of T cells in Graves' hyperthyroidism and ophthalmopathy. V was cut by 2 bases and J by 5 bases, with 16 bases left in between. Germline-derived CDR1 and CDR2 are KGHSH and LQKENI. The CDR3 has 15 amino acids. This clonotype was recorded at least ten times. No progression to ophthalmopathy during 18 months of follow-up defined stable disease. About 10 ml fresh peripheral blood yielded the PBMCs. There were TCR beta CDR3 regions amplified from RNA transcripts. Using the HTBI primer set, a first-round RT-PCR was run on the TCR CDR3. TCRdb redid the calling of the multiplex PCR reads with MiXCR, one entry per CDR3 protein. The sample gives hundreds of thousands of distinct CDR3 sequences, roughly 15% of which show up once; over 3.5% is in the top ten.

The sequence derives from a woman aged 25 to 39 with Graves' hyperthyroidism. This chain links TRBV18 with TRBJ2-7; possible D gene TRBD1, 6 bases. Sequencing input: blood. The CDR3 is CASSPVQGDLNEQYF. In DNA, the CDR3 is TGTGCCAGCTCACCAGTACAGGGCGACTTAAACGAGCAGTACTTC.